This T cell receptor (beta chain) derives from a study of cytomegalovirus exposure and HLA in healthy donors. Study results and limitations: V- and J-gene trimming in TCR beta was tied to a missense DCLRE1C variant by an analysis performed later.

This PCR relied on a set of 60 Vbeta primers and 13 Jbeta primers. Repertoires were generated with immunoSEQ multiplex PCR, while TCRdb's copy carries only in-frame clones and drops some. Of fewer than 250,000 clones listed, roughly 80% are singletons. The CDR3 is made up of 17 amino acids. The ends were cut back, 4 bases at V and 5 bases at J, with 21 bases in the middle. Germline CDR1 reads SGHTA; CDR2 reads FQGNSA. With regard to this clone: Its target is not known.

The chain joins TRBV7-2 to TRBJ2-1; D is perhaps TRBD2 (6 bases). The TCR sequence derives from a man aged 30 to 39 in good health and CMV-seronegative. Sequencing used PBMCs. This CDR3 is CASSSGYGGPTHNEQFF. CDR3 nucleotides: TGTGCCAGCAGCTCGGGTTACGGGGGACCGACTCACAATGAGCAGTTCTTC.